One sample yielded the 9 T cell receptor beta chains listed below, sequenced in a study of OX40 agonist ivuxolimab in advanced cancers. Produced via immunoSEQ multiplex PCR; TCRdb's table is partial and in-frame only. This table holds under 40,000 clones, 60% to 85% found once. Sequenced here: CD4+ or CD8+ T cells sorted from blood, sampled in a trial of the OX40 agonist ivuxolimab. Receptor source: an adult with an advanced solid tumor such as melanoma, head and neck, liver or kidney cancer.

The chain employs TRBV7-9 and TRBJ1-4; possibly TRBD1 for D (6 bases). The CDR3 consists of 13 residues. V lost 5 bases and J lost 7, with 11 bases in between. Germline V lookup: CDR1 SEHNR, CDR2 FQNEAQ (reference sequence). This CDR3 reads CASSHQGIEKLFF. For the CDR3, the DNA is TGTGCCAGCAGCCACCAGGGGATTGAAAAACTGTTTTTT.

In this sample, this clone turned up a few times. The chain links TRBV19 to TRBJ1-3; TRBD1 matches at 9 bases. The CDR3 has 16 amino acids. Germline CDR1 reads LNHDA; CDR2 reads SQIVND (reference sequence). Trimming took 7 bases from V and 4 from J; bases not matched to a gene: 11. CDR3 DNA sequence: TGTGCCAGTACTGGGACAGGGAGGATTGAAGGAAACACCATATATTTT. Protein product: CASTGTGRIEGNTIYF.

The V call is TRBV5-1, the J call TRBJ2-2, with 8 positions matching TRBD2. CDR1 is SGHRS and CDR2 is YFSETQ in the germline V gene. This CDR3 spans 15 amino acids. V lost 1 base, J lost 4 bases, and 3 bases stayed unmatched. CDR3 in amino acids: CASSLSGRGTGELFF. The DNA for the CDR3 is TGCGCCAGCAGCTTGTCCGGGAGGGGCACCGGGGAGCTGTTTTTT. The variable domain in full, completed from reference TRBV5-1 and TRBJ2-2, reads KAGVTQTPRYLIKTRGQQVTLSCSPISGHRSVSWYQQTPGQGLQFLFEYFSETQRNKGNFPGRFSGRQFSNSRSEMNVSTLELGDSALYLCASSLSGRGTGELFFGEGSRLTVL.

CDR3 sequence reads: CASSPGVVEPQHF. CDR3 coding DNA: TGTGCCAGCAGCCCAGGGGTTGTGGAGCCCCAGCATTTT. This chain uses TRBV7-9 with TRBJ1-5, with D maybe TRBD1 (6 bases). V lost 5 bases and J lost 8, with 13 bases in between. Germline CDR1 reads SEHNR; CDR2 reads FQNEAQ (reference sequence). The CDR3 has 13 amino acids.

The chain has TRBV9 and TRBJ2-2, with 7 bases fitting TRBD2. The CDR3 has 16 amino acids. From germline, CDR1 is SGDLS and CDR2 YYNGEE. After removal of 0 bases from V and 3 bases from J, the junction contained 5 bases not matched to a gene. The CDR3 region has the DNA TGTGCCAGCAGCGTAGGTCTAGCGGCACACACCGGGGAGCTGTTTTTT. It yields the protein CASSVGLAAHTGELFF. Full variable domain (missing parts from reference TRBV9 and TRBJ2-2): DSGVTQTPKHLITATGQRVTLRCSPRSGDLSVYWYQQSLDQGLQFLIQYYNGEERAKGNILERFSAQQFPDLHSELNLSSLELGDSALYFCASSVGLAAHTGELFFGEGSRLTVL.

The chain joins TRBV5-1 to TRBJ2-7; D uncertain. V lost 0 bases and J 4 bases, leaving 8 bases between the germline ends. Germline CDR1 is SGHRS and CDR2 is YFSETQ. The length of the CDR3 is 13 residues. The CDR3 here is CASSLDPGYEQYF. The CDR3 nucleotides are TGCGCCAGCAGCTTGGACCCTGGGTACGAGCAGTACTTC.

The chain uses TRBV27 and TRBJ1-6, with D tentatively TRBD1 (6 bases). The CDR3 sequence is 15 residues long. Germline-derived CDR1 and CDR2 are MNHEY and SMNVEV (reference sequence). V shed 6 bases and J shed 6 bases, with 15 bases lying between them. The CDR3 nucleotides read TGTGCCAGCAGGCCGAGGACAGCAAGTAATTCACCCCTCCACTTT. Protein: CASRPRTASNSPLHF.

The V call is TRBV28, the J call TRBJ1-2, with D possibly being TRBD1 (5 bases). The ends were cut back, 8 bases at V and 2 bases at J, with 6 bases in the middle. The CDR3 length is 11 residues. The germline gives CDR1 MDHEN, CDR2 SYDVKM. For the CDR3, the DNA is TGTGCCAGCGGGGCGAACTATGGCTACACCTTC. Encoded protein: CASGANYGYTF.

V gene TRBV7-9 combines with J gene TRBJ2-1; no firm D call. CDR3 length: 14 amino acids. Germline CDR1 is SEHNR and CDR2 is FQNEAQ (reference sequence). Trimming removed 5 bases from V and 4 bases from J, with 12 bases in between. The CDR3 sequence is CASSLGVVYNEQFF. DNA for the CDR3: TGTGCCAGCAGCCTAGGAGTAGTTTACAATGAGCAGTTCTTC. The whole variable domain, remainder taken from reference TRBV7-9 and TRBJ2-1, is DTGVSQNPRHKITKRGQNVTFRCDPISEHNRLYWYRQTLGQGPEFLTYFQNEAQLEKSRLLSDRFSAERPKGSFSTLEIQRTEQGDSAMYLCASSLGVVYNEQFFGPGTRLTVL.